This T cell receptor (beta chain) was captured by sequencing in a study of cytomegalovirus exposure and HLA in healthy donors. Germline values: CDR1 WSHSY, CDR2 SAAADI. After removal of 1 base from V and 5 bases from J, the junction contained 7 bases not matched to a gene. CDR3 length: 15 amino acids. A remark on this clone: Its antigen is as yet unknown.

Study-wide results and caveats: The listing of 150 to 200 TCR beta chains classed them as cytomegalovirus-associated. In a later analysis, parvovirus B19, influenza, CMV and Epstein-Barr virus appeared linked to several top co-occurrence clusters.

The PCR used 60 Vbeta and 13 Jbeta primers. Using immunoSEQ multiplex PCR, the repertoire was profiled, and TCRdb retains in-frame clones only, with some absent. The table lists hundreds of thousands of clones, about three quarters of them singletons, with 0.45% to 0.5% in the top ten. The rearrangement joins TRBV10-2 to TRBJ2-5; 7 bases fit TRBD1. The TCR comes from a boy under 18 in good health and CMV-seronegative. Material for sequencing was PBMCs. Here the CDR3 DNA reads TGCGCCAGCAGTGAGTTACGACAGGGACGTGAGACCCAGTACTTC. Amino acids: CASSELRQGRETQYF.